This T cell receptor (beta chain) was documented in a study of T cell repertoires in cytomegalovirus infection. Study background: Carrying CMV and the relevant HLA type showed in public TCR beta signatures.

Remarks on this clonotype: Its antigen is unknown.

TCRdb passed the reads through MiXCR, listing each CDR3 protein once. This sample has about 490,000 distinct CDR3 sequences, with around 27% found just once. Overall study results and limits: Carriers of CMV and the relevant HLA type were discriminated by public TCR beta frequency.

V dropped 3 bases and J dropped 1 base, with 6 bases sitting between them. The CDR3 totals 13 residues. This TCR was sampled from a human donor in good health (CMV status not recorded). Some clones in this sample may be carry-over from other donors' samples. The chain recombines TRBV12-3 or TRBV12-4 with TRBJ1-1, with no clear D. The sequenced sample was PBMCs. CDR3 sequence (DNA): TGTGCCAGCAGTTTTATTTGGAACACTGAAGCTTTCTTT. This translates into CASSFIWNTEAFF.